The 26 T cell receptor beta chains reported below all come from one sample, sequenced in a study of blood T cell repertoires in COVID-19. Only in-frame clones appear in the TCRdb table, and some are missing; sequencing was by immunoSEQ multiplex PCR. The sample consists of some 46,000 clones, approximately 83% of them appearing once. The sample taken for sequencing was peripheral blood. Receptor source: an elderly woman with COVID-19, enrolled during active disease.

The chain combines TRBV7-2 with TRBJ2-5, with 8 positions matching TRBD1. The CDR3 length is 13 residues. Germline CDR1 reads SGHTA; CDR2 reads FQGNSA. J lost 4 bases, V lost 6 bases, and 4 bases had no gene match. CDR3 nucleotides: TGTGCCAGCAGTGACAGGGGCCGAGAGACCCAGTACTTC. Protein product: CASSDRGRETQYF.

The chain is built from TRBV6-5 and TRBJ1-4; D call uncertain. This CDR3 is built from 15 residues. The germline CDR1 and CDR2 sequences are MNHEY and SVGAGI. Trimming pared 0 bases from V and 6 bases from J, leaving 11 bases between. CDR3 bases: TGTGCCAGCAGTTACTCGGGCATGACGGATGAAAAACTGTTTTTT. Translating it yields CASSYSGMTDEKLFF.

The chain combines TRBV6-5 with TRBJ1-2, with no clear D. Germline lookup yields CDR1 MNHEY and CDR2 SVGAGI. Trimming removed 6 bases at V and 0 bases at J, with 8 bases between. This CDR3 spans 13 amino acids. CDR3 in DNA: TGTGCCAGCAGGGAGACGACTAACTATGGCTACACCTTC. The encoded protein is CASRETTNYGYTF.

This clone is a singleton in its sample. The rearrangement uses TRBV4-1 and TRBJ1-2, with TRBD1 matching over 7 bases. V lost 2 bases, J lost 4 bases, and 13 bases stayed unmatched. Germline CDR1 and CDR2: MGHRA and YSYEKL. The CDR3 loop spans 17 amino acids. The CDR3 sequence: CASSQPTGPRDSYGYTF. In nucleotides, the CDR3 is TGCGCCAGCAGCCAACCCACCGGTCCCCGGGACAGCTATGGCTACACCTTC.

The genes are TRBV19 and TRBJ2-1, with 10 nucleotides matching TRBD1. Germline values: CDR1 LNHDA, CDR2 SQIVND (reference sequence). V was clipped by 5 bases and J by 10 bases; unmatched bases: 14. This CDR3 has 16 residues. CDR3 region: CASSPLRDRGIGEQFF. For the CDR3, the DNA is TGTGCCAGTAGTCCACTCCGGGACAGGGGAATAGGGGAGCAGTTCTTC.

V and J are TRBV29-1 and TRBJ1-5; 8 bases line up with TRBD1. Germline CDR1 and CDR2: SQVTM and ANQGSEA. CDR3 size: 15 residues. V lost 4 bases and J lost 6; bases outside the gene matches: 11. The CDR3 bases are TGCAGCGTTGTGGGCGTAGGACAGGGTGTTCAGCCCCAGCATTTT. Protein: CSVVGVGQGVQPQHF.

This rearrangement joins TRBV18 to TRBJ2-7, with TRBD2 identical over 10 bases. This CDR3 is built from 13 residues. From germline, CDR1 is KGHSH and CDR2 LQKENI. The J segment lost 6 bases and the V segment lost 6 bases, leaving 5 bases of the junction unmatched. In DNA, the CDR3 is TGTGCCAGCTCCCTAGCGGGAGAAGGCGAGCAGTACTTC. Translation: CASSLAGEGEQYF.

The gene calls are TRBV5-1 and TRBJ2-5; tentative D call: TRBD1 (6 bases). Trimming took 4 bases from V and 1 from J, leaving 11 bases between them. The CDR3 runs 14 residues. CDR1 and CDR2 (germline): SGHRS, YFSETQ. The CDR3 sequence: CASSPQGFQETQYF. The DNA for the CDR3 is TGCGCCAGCAGCCCCCAGGGGTTCCAAGAGACCCAGTACTTC.

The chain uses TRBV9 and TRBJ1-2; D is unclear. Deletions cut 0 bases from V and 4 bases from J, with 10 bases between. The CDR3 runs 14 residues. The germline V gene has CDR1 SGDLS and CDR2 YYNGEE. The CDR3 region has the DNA TGTGCCAGCAGCGTAGCTCGGGAACCCTATGGCTACACCTTC. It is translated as CASSVAREPYGYTF.

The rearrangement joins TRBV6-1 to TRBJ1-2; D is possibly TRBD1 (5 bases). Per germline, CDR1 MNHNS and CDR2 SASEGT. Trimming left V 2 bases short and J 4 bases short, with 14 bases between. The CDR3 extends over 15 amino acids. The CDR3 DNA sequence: TGTGCCAGCAGTGAAAAAGGGGCGCAGGTCTATGGCTACACCTTC. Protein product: CASSEKGAQVYGYTF.

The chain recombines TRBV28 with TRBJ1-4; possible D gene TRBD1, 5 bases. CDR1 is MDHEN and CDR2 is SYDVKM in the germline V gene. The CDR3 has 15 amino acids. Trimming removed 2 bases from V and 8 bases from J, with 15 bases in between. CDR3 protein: CASSLIGRVEEKLFF. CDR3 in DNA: TGTGCCAGCAGTTTAATCGGCAGGGTAGAAGAAAAACTGTTTTTT.

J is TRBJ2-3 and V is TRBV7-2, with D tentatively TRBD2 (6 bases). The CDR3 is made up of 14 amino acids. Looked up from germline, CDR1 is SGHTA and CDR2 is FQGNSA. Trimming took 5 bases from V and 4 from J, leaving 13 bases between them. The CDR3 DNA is TGTGCCAGCAGCGTGGTTCTAGCGTCAGATACGCAGTATTTT. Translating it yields CASSVVLASDTQYF.

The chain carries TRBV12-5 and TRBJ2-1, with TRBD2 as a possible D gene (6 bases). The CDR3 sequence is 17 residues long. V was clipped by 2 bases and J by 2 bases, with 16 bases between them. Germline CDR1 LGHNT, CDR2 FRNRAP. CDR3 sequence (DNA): TGTGCTAGTGGTTTGTTTAGTGTGGGAGGCCCCTACAATGAGCAGTTCTTC. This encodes CASGLFSVGGPYNEQFF.

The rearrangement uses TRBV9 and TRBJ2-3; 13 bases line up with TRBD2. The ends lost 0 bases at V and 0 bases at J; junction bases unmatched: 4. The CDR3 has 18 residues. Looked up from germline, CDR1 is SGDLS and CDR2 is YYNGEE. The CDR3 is CASSVGGTSGASTDTQYF. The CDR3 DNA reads TGTGCCAGCAGCGTAGGAGGGACTAGCGGGGCTAGCACAGATACGCAGTATTTT.

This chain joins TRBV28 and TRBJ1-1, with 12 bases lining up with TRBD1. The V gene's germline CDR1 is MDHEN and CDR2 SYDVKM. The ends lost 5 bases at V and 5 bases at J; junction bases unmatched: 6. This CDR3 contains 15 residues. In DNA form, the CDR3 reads TGTGCCAGCAGTACCGGGACAGGGGGCTTGACTGAAGCTTTCTTT. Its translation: CASSTGTGGLTEAFF.

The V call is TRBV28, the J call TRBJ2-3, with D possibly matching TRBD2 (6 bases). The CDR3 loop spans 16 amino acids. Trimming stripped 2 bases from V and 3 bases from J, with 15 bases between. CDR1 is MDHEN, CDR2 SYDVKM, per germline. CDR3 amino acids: CASSLNGGTGTDTQYF. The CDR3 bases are TGTGCCAGCAGTTTAAATGGGGGGACCGGGACAGATACGCAGTATTTT.

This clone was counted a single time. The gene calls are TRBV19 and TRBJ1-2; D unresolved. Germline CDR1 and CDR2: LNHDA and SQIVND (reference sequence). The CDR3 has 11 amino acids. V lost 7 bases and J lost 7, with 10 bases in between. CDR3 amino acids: CASTERGGYTF. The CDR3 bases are TGTGCCAGTACCGAGCGGGGTGGCTACACCTTC.

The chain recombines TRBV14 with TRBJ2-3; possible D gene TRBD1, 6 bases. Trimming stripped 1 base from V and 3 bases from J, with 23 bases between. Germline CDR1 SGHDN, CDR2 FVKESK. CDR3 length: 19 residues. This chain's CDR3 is CASSQADLYRERKTDTQYF. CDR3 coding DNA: TGTGCCAGCAGCCAAGCCGACCTTTACAGGGAAAGAAAAACAGATACGCAGTATTTT.

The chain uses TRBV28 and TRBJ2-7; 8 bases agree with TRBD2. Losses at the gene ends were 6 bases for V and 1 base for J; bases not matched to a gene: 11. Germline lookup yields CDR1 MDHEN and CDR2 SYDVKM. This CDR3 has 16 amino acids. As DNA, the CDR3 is TGTGCCAGCAGCTCCTTGAGCGGGAGTTTTTCCTACGAGCAGTACTTC. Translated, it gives CASSSLSGSFSYEQYF.

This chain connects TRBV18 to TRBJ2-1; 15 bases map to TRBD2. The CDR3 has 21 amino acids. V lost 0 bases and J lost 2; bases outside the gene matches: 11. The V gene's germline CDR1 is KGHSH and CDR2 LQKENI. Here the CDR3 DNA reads TGTGCCAGCTCACCACCGGTGTTTGGACTAGCGGGAGGGCCCGCCTACAATGAGCAGTTCTTC. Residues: CASSPPVFGLAGGPAYNEQFF.

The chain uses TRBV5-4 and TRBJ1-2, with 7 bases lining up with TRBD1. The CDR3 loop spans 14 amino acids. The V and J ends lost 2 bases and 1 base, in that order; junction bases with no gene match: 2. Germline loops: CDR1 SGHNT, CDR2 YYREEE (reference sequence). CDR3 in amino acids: CASSLQGINYGYTF. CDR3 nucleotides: TGTGCCAGCAGCTTACAGGGGATTAACTATGGCTACACCTTC.

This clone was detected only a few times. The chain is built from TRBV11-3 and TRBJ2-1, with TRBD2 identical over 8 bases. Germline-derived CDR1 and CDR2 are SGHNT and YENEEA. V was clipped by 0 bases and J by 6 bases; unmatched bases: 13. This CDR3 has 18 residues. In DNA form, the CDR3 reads TGTGCCAGCAGCTTAGATGCTCACCGTATGAGCGGGAGCAATGAGCAGTTCTTC. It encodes CASSLDAHRMSGSNEQFF. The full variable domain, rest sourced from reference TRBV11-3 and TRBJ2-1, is EAGVVQSPRYKIIEKKQPVAFWCNPISGHNTLYWYLQNLGQGPELLIRYENEEAVDDSQLPKDRFSAERLKGVDSTLKIQPAELGDSAVYLCASSLDAHRMSGSNEQFFGPGTRLTVL.

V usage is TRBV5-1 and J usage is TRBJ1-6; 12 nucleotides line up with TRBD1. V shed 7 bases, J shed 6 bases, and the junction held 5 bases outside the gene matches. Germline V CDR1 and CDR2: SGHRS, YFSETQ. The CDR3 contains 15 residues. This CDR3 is CASAGGQGANSPLHF. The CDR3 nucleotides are TGCGCCAGCGCGGGGGGACAGGGGGCTAATTCACCCCTCCACTTT.

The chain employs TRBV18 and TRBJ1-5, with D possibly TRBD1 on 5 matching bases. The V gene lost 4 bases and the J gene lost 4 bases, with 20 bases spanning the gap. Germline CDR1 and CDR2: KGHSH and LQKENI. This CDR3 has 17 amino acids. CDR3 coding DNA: TGTGCCAGCTCACAAAAGGGCCAGGGAGGAGGGAATCAGCCCCAGCATTTT. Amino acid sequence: CASSQKGQGGGNQPQHF.

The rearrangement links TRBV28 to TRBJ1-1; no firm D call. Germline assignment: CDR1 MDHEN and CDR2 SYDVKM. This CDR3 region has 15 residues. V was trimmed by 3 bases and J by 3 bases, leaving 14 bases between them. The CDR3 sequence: CASSLFRAGHTEAFF. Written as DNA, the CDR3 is TGTGCCAGCAGTTTGTTTCGGGCGGGTCACACTGAAGCTTTCTTT.

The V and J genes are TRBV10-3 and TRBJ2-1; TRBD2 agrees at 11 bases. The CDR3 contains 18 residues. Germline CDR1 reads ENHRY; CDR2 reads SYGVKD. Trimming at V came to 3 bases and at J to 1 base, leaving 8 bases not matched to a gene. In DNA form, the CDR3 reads TGTGCCATCAGTGATCCTAGCGGGAGGAACGGGTCCTACAATGAGCAGTTCTTC. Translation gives CAISDPSGRNGSYNEQFF.